This T cell receptor beta chain was profiled in a study of T-cell memory formation after mild COVID-19. About the study: Each donor largely had its own TCR clusters. Points from the study as a whole: The study found balanced CD4/CD8 in clones contracting day 15 to 85 and a CD4+ lean in later expanders. There were some responding clones in pre-infection memory, which suggested that cross-reactive memory had joined.

CDR3 size: 16 residues. Trimming took 1 base from V and 6 from J; bases not matched to a gene: 10. Germline V gene lookup returns CDR1 SGHDN and CDR2 FVKESK. This clonotype showed up just a few times. Its specificity is not known. 5'RACE with constant-segment primers built TCRalpha and TCRbeta cDNA libraries with UMIs. TCRdb fed the 5' RACE reads into MiXCR, producing one record per CDR3 protein. This repertoire shows 580,000 or so distinct CDR3 sequences, 15% to 20% found once; its top ten account for less than 10%. Sequencing was carried out using PBMCs or a T cell subset sorted from them (not recorded which). This receptor was taken from an adult woman who had mild COVID-19 (a few samples of this study predate the infection). Cell type and time point are not known. The rearrangement links TRBV14 to TRBJ2-7; TRBD1 agrees at 9 bases. The CDR3 coding sequence is TGTGCCAGCAGCCAAGCGGCCGGGACAGGGACCGGCGAGCAGTACTTC. This gives the protein CASSQAAGTGTGEQYF.